This passage covers 13 T cell receptor beta chains from one sample sequenced in a study of blood T cell repertoires in COVID-19. Measured with immunoSEQ multiplex PCR; TCRdb has only the in-frame clones, and not every one. The table shows around 70,000 clones, with approximately 79% occurring only once. The sample was peripheral blood. Receptors originate from a man aged 55-75 years with acute or convalescent COVID-19.

This clone has ten or more counts. The gene calls are TRBV6-4 and TRBJ2-3; 8 bases align to TRBD1. The germline CDR1 and CDR2 sequences are MRHNA and SNTAGT. This CDR3 has 13 amino acids. The ends lost 4 bases at V and 7 bases at J; junction bases unmatched: 4. This CDR3 reads CASSAGQGNTQYF. The DNA of the CDR3 is TGTGCCAGCAGTGCCGGACAGGGTAATACGCAGTATTTT.

This chain joins TRBV7-2 and TRBJ2-1; possibly TRBD2 for D (6 bases). The germline V and J ends were trimmed by 5 bases and 3 bases, with 11 bases remaining between them. CDR1 and CDR2 (germline): SGHTA, FQGNSA. The CDR3 loop spans 14 amino acids. CDR3 coding DNA: TGTGCCAGCAGCCCAGGGACTCGCTACAATGAGCAGTTCTTC. Translated, it gives CASSPGTRYNEQFF. Full variable domain (missing parts from reference TRBV7-2 and TRBJ2-1): GAGVSQSPSNKVTEKGKDVELRCDPISGHTALYWYRQSLGQGLEFLIYFQGNSAPDKSGLPSDRFSAERTGGSVSTLTIQRTQQEDSAVYLCASSPGTRYNEQFFGPGTRLTVL.

CDR3 sequence: CASSLGRTGGDEQYF. CDR3 bases: TGTGCCAGCAGCTTAGGGAGGACAGGGGGCGACGAGCAGTACTTC. The chain employs TRBV7-9 and TRBJ2-7; TRBD1 matches at 11 bases. With 1 base clipped from V and 5 bases from J, the junction kept 4 bases outside the gene matches. Germline V gene lookup returns CDR1 SEHNR and CDR2 FQNEAQ (reference sequence). This CDR3 has 15 residues. Supplemented by reference TRBV7-9 and TRBJ2-7, the full variable domain reads DTGVSQNPRHKITKRGQNVTFRCDPISEHNRLYWYRQTLGQGPEFLTYFQNEAQLEKSRLLSDRFSAERPKGSFSTLEIQRTEQGDSAMYLCASSLGRTGGDEQYFGPGTRLTVT.

V and J are TRBV7-6 and TRBJ1-6; no firm D call. The CDR3 consists of 16 residues. CDR1 SGHVS and CDR2 FNYEAQ come from the germline V gene. The germline V and J ends were trimmed by 2 bases and 7 bases, with 15 bases remaining between them. This CDR3 reads CASSLNVRQTNSPLHF. CDR3 DNA: TGTGCCAGCAGCTTAAATGTACGGCAGACAAATTCACCCCTCCACTTT.

V gene TRBV4-1 combines with J gene TRBJ1-1; TRBD1 matches at 12 bases. Germline loops: CDR1 MGHRA, CDR2 YSYEKL. The CDR3 runs 17 residues. Trimming removed 5 bases from V and 0 bases from J; junction bases left unmatched: 7. The DNA for the CDR3 is TGCGCCAGCAGCAGGGGGACAGGGGGCTGGATGAACACTGAAGCTTTCTTT. Amino acid sequence: CASSRGTGGWMNTEAFF.

The chain employs TRBV27 and TRBJ2-2; 14 positions match TRBD2. Germline assignment: CDR1 MNHEY and CDR2 SMNVEV (reference sequence). V was pared by 5 bases and J by 1 base, with 15 bases of the junction left unmatched. This CDR3 contains 21 residues. The CDR3 sequence: CASSLIAPGLAGVLNTGELFF. The CDR3 DNA sequence: TGTGCCAGCAGTCTCATCGCTCCGGGACTAGCGGGGGTGTTGAACACCGGGGAGCTGTTTTTT.

The chain carries TRBV6-2 or TRBV6-3 and TRBJ2-5; 9 bases match TRBD2. V lost 0 bases to trimming and J lost 2 bases; unmatched junction nucleotides: 10. The germline CDR1 and CDR2 sequences are MNHEY and SVGEGT. CDR3 length equals 18 residues. The DNA for the CDR3 is TGTGCCAGCAGTTACTCGACCCTGGCGGGGGGGATACAAGAGACCCAGTACTTC. It encodes CASSYSTLAGGIQETQYF.

This chain links TRBV5-5 with TRBJ2-5; D is perhaps TRBD2 (7 bases). With 4 bases removed from V and 2 bases from J, the gap between germline ends came to 18 bases. CDR1 SGHKS and CDR2 YYEKEE come from the germline V gene (reference sequence). The CDR3 covers 16 residues. DNA of the CDR3: TGTGCCAGCAGCGTGGAGAGGGCGGGGGCACAAGAGACCCAGTACTTC. Its protein product is CASSVERAGAQETQYF.

The V and J genes are TRBV20-1 and TRBJ2-7, with 8 bases identical to TRBD2. Germline lookup yields CDR1 DFQATT and CDR2 SNEGSKA (reference sequence). V lost 3 bases and J lost 5; bases outside the gene matches: 9. The length of the CDR3 is 14 residues. In DNA, the CDR3 is TGCAGTGCTAGTGGCCTAGCGGGCGGGAACGAGCAGTACTTC. It translates to CSASGLAGGNEQYF.

The chain carries TRBV5-4 and TRBJ1-3; no firm D call. The CDR3 runs 15 residues. The V gene's germline CDR1 is SGHNT and CDR2 YYREEE (reference sequence). Trimming removed 0 bases from V and 4 bases from J, with 11 bases in between. The CDR3 here is CASSLDKTSGNTIYF. As DNA, the CDR3 is TGTGCCAGCAGCTTGGATAAGACTTCGGGAAACACCATATATTTT.

The chain couples TRBV29-1 to TRBJ2-3, with D possibly being TRBD2 (5 bases). Trimming removed 4 bases at V and 0 bases at J, with 8 bases between. Germline-derived CDR1 and CDR2 are SQVTM and ANQGSEA. The CDR3 is 13 amino acids. In DNA, the CDR3 is TGCAGCGTTGTGGGAGACAGCACAGATACGCAGTATTTT. Encoded protein: CSVVGDSTDTQYF.

The rearrangement joins TRBV2 to TRBJ2-5; 9 positions agree with TRBD2. The J segment lost 0 bases and the V segment lost 8 bases, leaving 4 bases of the junction unmatched. CDR1 is SNHLY, CDR2 FYNNEI, per germline. The CDR3 length is 14 residues. As DNA, the CDR3 is TGTGCCAGCCTAGCGGGGCCCCACCAAGAGACCCAGTACTTC. Amino acids: CASLAGPHQETQYF. Supplemented by reference TRBV2 and TRBJ2-5, the full variable domain reads EPEVTQTPSHQVTQMGQEVILRCVPISNHLYFYWYRQILGQKVEFLVSFYNNEISEKSEIFDDQFSVERPDGSNFTLKIRSTKLEDSAMYFCASLAGPHQETQYFGPGTRLLVL.

The chain combines TRBV6-5 with TRBJ2-3; 15 bases match TRBD2. There are 15 residues in the CDR3. Germline V gives CDR1 MNHEY, CDR2 SVGAGI. The J segment lost 8 bases and the V segment lost 5 bases, leaving 5 bases of the junction unmatched. The CDR3 bases are TGTGCCAGCAGTAGGACTAGCGGGGGGGGTGGTACGCAGTATTTT. It is translated as CASSRTSGGGGTQYF.